Listed below are T cell receptor beta chains from one sample, sequenced in a study of T cells after somatic rescue of genetic block. Libraries were prepared by immunoSEQ multiplex PCR; TCRdb keeps only in-frame clonotypes and omits some of them. Among about 8,000 clones listed, roughly 80% were seen once. Material for sequencing was peripheral blood mononuclear cells (PBMCs). These receptors came from a boy younger than 18. The CDR3 runs from the conserved cysteine through the conserved F or W. D genes are given only for firm matches. Expanded clones are given a class, and other clones once, few, many or no size at all.

few	NA	TRBV27	TRBJ1-1	12	CASSLGDTEAFF	TGTGCCAGCAGTTTGGGAGACACTGAAGCTTTCTTT
NA	NA	TRBV14	TRBJ2-7	15	CASSPTGTLAYEQYF	TGTGCCAGCAGCCCAACCGGGACACTCGCCTACGAGCAGTACTTC
NA	NA	TRBV7-9	TRBJ2-2	11	CASAPPGELFF	TGTGCCAGCGCCCCTCCCGGGGAGCTGTTTTTT
NA	TRBD2	TRBV6-6	TRBJ2-7	13	CASSFSGRYEQYF	TGTGCCAGCAGTTTTAGCGGGAGGTACGAGCAGTACTTC
NA	NA	TRBV25-1	TRBJ2-1	16	CASSAGKGGSYNEQFF	TGTGCCAGCAGTGCGGGCAAAGGCGGCTCCTACAATGAGCAGTTCTTC
NA	NA	TRBV10-3	TRBJ1-5	17	CAIRARVPGKPNQPQHF	TGTGCCATCAGAGCCAGGGTCCCCGGGAAGCCAAATCAGCCCCAGCATTTT
NA	TRBD1	TRBV28	TRBJ1-5	17	CASSLGDRRVSNQPQHF	TGTGCCAGCAGTTTAGGGGACAGGAGGGTGAGTAATCAGCCCCAGCATTTT
NA	NA	TRBV6-6	TRBJ1-4	15	CASSYSPGADEKLFF	TGTGCCAGCAGTTACTCACCCGGGGCGGATGAAAAACTGTTTTTT
NA	NA	TRBV5-8	TRBJ2-6	15	CASSLGGYGANVLTF	TGTGCCAGCAGCTTGGGTGGGTACGGGGCCAACGTCCTGACTTTC
NA	NA	TRBV7-2	TRBJ1-6	16	CASSPTRPEGDSPLHF	TGTGCCAGCAGCCCCACGCGGCCCGAAGGGGATTCACCCCTCCACTTT